The 8 T cell receptor beta chains in this list originate from one sample, sequenced in a study of blood T cell repertoires in COVID-19. Measured with immunoSEQ multiplex PCR; TCRdb has only the in-frame clones, and not every one. The sample carries 150,000 to 250,000 clones, 70% to 85% recorded once. Sequences were obtained from peripheral blood. The source of these receptors is a human donor with acute or convalescent COVID-19. The donor label of this sample is uncertain.

The sample holds one count of this clone. The chain has TRBV11-3 and TRBJ2-3; TRBD2 matches 8 bases. V shed 5 bases and J 4 bases; nucleotides not matched to a gene: 8. The germline V gene encodes CDR1 SGHNT and CDR2 YENEEA. CDR3 length equals 15 residues. The CDR3 coding sequence is TGTGCCAGCAGCGGCTCAGCGGGAGTAGCAGATACGCAGTATTTT. Its protein is CASSGSAGVADTQYF.

The chain carries TRBV20-1 and TRBJ2-1; D gene ambiguous. Germline lookup yields CDR1 DFQATT and CDR2 SNEGSKA (reference sequence). The ends were cut back, 5 bases at V and 8 bases at J, with 10 bases in the middle. The CDR3 has 11 amino acids. This chain's CDR3 is CSAPKSDEQFF. CDR3 in DNA: TGCAGTGCTCCCAAGAGTGATGAGCAGTTCTTC.

V gene TRBV19 combines with J gene TRBJ2-5, with D possibly matching TRBD2 (5 bases). Trimming cost V 5 bases and J 1 base, with 17 bases left between them. Germline V gene data show CDR1 as LNHDA and CDR2 as SQIVND (reference sequence). CDR3 length: 16 amino acids. The CDR3 DNA reads as TGTGCCAGTAGTCTCGTTTCGGCGGGCCTCCAAGAGACCCAGTACTTC. As protein: CASSLVSAGLQETQYF.

The V and J genes are TRBV29-1 and TRBJ1-2; 7 positions agree with TRBD1. This CDR3 region has 15 residues. Germline V gene data show CDR1 as SQVTM and CDR2 as ANQGSEA. V gave up 5 bases and J gave up 3 bases; unmatched junction bases: 12. CDR3 sequence: CSVQGGVGPDYGYTF. Written as DNA, the CDR3 is TGCAGCGTTCAGGGGGGCGTGGGTCCGGACTATGGCTACACCTTC.

The rearrangement links TRBV19 to TRBJ1-5; TRBD1 matches at 7 bases. The CDR3 consists of 16 residues. Germline CDR1 and CDR2: LNHDA and SQIVND (reference sequence). Germline trimming cut 3 bases from V and 0 bases from J; bases unmatched to any gene: 5. CDR3 nucleotides: TGTGCCAGTAGTATGAGGGGGCCAAATAGCAATCAGCCCCAGCATTTT. Translation: CASSMRGPNSNQPQHF.

In nucleotides, the CDR3 is TGTGCCAGCAGCTTAACAGGGGGCTATGGCTACACCTTC. The encoded protein is CASSLTGGYGYTF. This chain connects TRBV7-2 to TRBJ1-2; 8 positions agree with TRBD1. The V gene end was trimmed by 2 bases and the J gene end by 4 bases; junction bases not matched to a gene: 0. Germline CDR1 and CDR2: SGHTA and FQGNSA. This CDR3 region has 13 residues.

V usage is TRBV6-6 and J usage is TRBJ2-5, with 7 bases identical to TRBD1. CDR1 is MNHNY and CDR2 is SVGAGI in the germline V gene (reference sequence). Trimming took 8 bases from V and 4 from J; bases not matched to a gene: 10. The CDR3 consists of 14 residues. CDR3 sequence reads: CASEGQGVGETQYF. The CDR3 DNA reads TGTGCCAGCGAGGGGCAGGGGGTGGGAGAGACCCAGTACTTC.

Points on this clone: In the same sample, other DNA sequences code for this CDR3. The rearrangement joins TRBV9 to TRBJ2-2; D might be TRBD2 (6 bases). The CDR3 covers 15 residues. Trimming shortened V by 4 bases and J by 0 bases, and 10 bases separated the two germline ends. Looked up from germline, CDR1 is SGDLS and CDR2 is YYNGEE. The CDR3 is CASSSGTPNTGELFF. The CDR3 DNA is TGTGCCAGCAGCTCGGGGACTCCGAACACCGGGGAGCTGTTTTTT.